This T cell receptor beta chain was identified during a study of blood T cell repertoires in COVID-19. About the research overall: The United States, Italy and Spain supplied acute and convalescent COVID-19 samples. From T cells, B-cell-depleted T cells, or PBMCs came the material, which was cDNA or gDNA.

A single count supports this clone. Original processing methods: Nucleated cell number was recorded as an estimate derived from reference gene primer amplification. TCRdb's table, derived via immunoSEQ multiplex PCR, lists solely in-frame clones and lacks some. V and J calls plus clone size are reproduced from that table; the DNA served to infer D and trimming. The sample holds about 80,000 clones; approximately 76% are singletons and the top ten take 16%. This CDR3 is built from 15 residues. Germline CDR1 is LGHDT and CDR2 is YNNKEL (reference sequence). V dropped 2 bases and J dropped 6 bases, with 15 bases sitting between them.

This receptor was taken from a man aged 70-80 years with active or convalescent COVID-19. The J gene is TRBJ2-3, the V gene TRBV3-1 (or the pseudogene TRBV3-2); D might be TRBD2 (5 bases). The sequencing input was peripheral blood. CDR3 coding DNA: TGTGCCAGCAGCCAACCTAGCCCGGGTGAGGATACGCAGTATTTT. It is translated as CASSQPSPGEDTQYF.